This section outlines one T cell receptor beta chain sequence together with its context. Its antigen is unknown. This CDR3 is built from 19 residues. The V gene's germline CDR1 is MNHEY and CDR2 SMNVEV (reference sequence). V shed 4 bases, J shed 1 base, and the junction held 6 bases outside the gene matches. Clones were sequenced by immunoSEQ multiplex PCR, and TCRdb holds only the in-frame ones, with some missing. This table has some 30,000 clones, 80% to 90% appearing once. This entry is derived from a study of T cells in narcolepsy. About the research overall: Enrolled donors included narcolepsy type 1 or type 2 patients and healthy controls.

Findings and limits, study-wide: Autoreactive HCRT-specific and TRIB2-specific clonotypes were marked in same-patient CSF-versus-blood CD4+ comparisons. No autoreactive T cell clone sequences appeared in some memory CD4+ repertoires. Reportedly, autoreactive clonotypes were serially detected in patients' blood but not controls'.

The chain uses TRBV27 and TRBJ2-2; 16 bases are a match to TRBD2. Sequenced material: memory (CD45RA-) CD4+ T cells from blood. The clonotype comes from a human donor in good health. The CDR3 loop reads CASSSPGLAGGMNTGELFF. The CDR3 region has the DNA TGTGCCAGCAGTTCCCCGGGACTAGCGGGAGGGATGAACACCGGGGAGCTGTTTTTT.